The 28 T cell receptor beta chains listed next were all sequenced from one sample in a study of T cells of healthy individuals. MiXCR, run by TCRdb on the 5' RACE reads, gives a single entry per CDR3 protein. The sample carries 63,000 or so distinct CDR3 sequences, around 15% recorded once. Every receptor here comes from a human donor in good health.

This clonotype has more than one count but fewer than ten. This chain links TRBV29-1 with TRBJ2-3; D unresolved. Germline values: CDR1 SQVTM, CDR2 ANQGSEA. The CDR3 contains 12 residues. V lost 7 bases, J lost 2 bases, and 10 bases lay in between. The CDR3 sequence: CSARVYTDTQYF. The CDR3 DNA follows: TGCAGCGCCCGGGTTTACACAGATACGCAGTATTTT.

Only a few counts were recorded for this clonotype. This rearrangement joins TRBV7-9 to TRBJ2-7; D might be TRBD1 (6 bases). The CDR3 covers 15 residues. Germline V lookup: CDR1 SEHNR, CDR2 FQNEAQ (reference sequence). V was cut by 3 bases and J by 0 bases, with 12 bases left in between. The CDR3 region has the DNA TGTGCCAGCAGCTTCACAGGGTCCAGCTCCTACGAGCAGTACTTC. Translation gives CASSFTGSSSYEQYF.

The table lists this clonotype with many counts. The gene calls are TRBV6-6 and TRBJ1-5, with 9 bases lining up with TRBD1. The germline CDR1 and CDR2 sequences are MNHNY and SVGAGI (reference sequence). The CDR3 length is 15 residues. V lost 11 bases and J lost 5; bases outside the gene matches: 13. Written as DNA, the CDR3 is TGTGCCTCCAGCAACCTCCGGACAGGGGATCAGCCCCAGCATTTT. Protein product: CASSNLRTGDQPQHF.

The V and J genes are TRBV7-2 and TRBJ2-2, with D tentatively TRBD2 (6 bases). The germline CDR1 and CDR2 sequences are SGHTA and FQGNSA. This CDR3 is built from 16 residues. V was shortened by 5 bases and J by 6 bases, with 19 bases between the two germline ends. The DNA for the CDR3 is TGTGCCAGCAGCACAACTAGCTGGAGAAGTGCCGGGGAGCTGTTTTTT. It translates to CASSTTSWRSAGELFF.

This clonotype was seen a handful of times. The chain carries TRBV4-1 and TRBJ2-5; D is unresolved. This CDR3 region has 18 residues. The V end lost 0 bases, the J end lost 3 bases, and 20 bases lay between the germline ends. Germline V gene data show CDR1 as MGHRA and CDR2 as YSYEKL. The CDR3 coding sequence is TGCGCCAGCAGCCAAGAGTGGTCAGCGCCGGGTGTAGAAGAGACCCAGTACTTC. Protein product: CASSQEWSAPGVEETQYF.

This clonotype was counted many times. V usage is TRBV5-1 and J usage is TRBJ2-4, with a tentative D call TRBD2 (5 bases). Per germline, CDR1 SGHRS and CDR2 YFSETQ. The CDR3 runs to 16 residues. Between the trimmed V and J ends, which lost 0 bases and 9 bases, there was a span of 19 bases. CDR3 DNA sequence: TGCGCCAGCAGCTTGGTTGAGGCTAGCCCCGATGTCATTCAGTACTTC. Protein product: CASSLVEASPDVIQYF.

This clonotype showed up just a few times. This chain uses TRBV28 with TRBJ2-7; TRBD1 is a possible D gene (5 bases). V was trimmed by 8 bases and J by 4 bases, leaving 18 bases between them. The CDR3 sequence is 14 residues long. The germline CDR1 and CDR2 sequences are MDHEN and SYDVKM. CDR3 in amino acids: CASLRSDRPYEQYF. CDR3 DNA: TGTGCCAGCCTACGTTCCGACAGACCTTACGAGCAGTACTTC.

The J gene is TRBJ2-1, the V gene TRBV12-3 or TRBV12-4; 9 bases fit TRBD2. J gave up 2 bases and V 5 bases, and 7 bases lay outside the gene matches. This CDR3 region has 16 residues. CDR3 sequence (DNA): TGTGCCAGCAGTCCGCGTAGCGGGGGCCCCTACAATGAGCAGTTCTTC. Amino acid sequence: CASSPRSGGPYNEQFF.

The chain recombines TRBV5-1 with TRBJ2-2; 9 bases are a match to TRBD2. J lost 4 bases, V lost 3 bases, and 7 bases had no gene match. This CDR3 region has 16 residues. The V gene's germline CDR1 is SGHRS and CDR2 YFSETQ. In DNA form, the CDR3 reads TGCGCCAGCAGCTCGACTAATAGCGGGGGCACCGGGGAGCTGTTTTTT. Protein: CASSSTNSGGTGELFF.

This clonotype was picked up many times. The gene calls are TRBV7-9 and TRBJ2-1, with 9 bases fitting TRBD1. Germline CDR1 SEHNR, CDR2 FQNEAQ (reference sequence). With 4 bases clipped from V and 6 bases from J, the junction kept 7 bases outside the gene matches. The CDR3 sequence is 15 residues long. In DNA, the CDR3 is TGTGCCAGCAGCTCACAGGGGGCTTCGATCAATGAGCAGTTCTTC. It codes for CASSSQGASINEQFF.

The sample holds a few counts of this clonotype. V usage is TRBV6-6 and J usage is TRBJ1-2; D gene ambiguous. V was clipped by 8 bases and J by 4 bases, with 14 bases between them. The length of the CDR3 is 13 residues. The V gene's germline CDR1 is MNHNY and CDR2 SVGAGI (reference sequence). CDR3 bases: TGTGCCAGCCGGGTAACAGCCTCCTATGGCTACACCTTC. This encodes CASRVTASYGYTF.

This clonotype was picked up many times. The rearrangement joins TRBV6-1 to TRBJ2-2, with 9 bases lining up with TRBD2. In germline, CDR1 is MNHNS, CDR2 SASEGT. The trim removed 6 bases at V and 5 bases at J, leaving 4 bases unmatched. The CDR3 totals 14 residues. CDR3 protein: CASRGGGETGELFF. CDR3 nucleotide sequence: TGTGCCAGCAGGGGCGGGGGGGAAACCGGGGAGCTGTTTTTT.

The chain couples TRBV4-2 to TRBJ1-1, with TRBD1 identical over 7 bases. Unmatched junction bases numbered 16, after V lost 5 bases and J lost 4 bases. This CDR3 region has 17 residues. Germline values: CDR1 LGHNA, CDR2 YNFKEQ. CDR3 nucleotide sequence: TGTGCCAGCAGCGCGAGTAGGGACAGCGTCTTGAGCACTGAAGCTTTCTTT. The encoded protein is CASSASRDSVLSTEAFF.

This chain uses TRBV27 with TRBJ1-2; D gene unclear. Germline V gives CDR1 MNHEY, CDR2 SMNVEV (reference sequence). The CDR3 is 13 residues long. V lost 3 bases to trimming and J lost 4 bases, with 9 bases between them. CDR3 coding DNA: TGTGCCAGCAGTTTTAGCATCAGCTATGGCTACACCTTC. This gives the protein CASSFSISYGYTF.

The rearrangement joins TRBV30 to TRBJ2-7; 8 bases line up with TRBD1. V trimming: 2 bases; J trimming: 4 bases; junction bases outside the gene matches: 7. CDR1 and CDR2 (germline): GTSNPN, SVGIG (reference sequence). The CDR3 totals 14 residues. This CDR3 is CAWSSGQGFYEQYF. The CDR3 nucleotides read TGTGCCTGGAGTAGCGGACAGGGATTTTACGAGCAGTACTTC.

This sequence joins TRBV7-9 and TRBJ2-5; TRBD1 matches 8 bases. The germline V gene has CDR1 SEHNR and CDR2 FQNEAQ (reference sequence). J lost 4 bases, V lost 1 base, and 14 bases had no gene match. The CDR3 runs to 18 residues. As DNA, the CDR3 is TGTGCCAGCAGCTTAGAAAGAGGACAGGGCACACTTGCAGAGACCCAGTACTTC. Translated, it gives CASSLERGQGTLAETQYF.

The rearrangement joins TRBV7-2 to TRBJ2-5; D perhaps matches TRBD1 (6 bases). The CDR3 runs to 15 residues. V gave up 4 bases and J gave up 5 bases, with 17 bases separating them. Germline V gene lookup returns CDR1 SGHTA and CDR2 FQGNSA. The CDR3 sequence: CASSSWPRGSETQYF. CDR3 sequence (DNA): TGTGCCAGCAGCTCGTGGCCAAGGGGGTCGGAGACCCAGTACTTC.

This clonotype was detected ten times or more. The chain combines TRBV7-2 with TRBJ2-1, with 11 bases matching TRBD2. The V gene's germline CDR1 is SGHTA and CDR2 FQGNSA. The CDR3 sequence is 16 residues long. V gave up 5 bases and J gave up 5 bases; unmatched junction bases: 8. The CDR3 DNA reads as TGTGCCAGCAGCGCCAATAGCGGGAGGGCCAACAATGAGCAGTTCTTC. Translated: CASSANSGRANNEQFF.

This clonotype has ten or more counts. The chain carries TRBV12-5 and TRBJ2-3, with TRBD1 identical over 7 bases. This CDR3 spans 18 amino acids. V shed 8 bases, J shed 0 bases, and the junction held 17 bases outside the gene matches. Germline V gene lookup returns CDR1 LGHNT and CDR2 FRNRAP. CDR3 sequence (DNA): TGTGCTAGTCGGGTAGGGGGCGATGTCCAACCCAGCACAGATACGCAGTATTTT. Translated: CASRVGGDVQPSTDTQYF.

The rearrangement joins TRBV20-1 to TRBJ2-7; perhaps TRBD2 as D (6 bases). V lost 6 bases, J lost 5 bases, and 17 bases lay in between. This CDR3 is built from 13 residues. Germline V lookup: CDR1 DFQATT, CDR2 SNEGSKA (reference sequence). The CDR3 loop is CSAPRDSPHEQYF. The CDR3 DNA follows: TGCAGTGCGCCCCGGGACTCCCCCCACGAGCAGTACTTC.

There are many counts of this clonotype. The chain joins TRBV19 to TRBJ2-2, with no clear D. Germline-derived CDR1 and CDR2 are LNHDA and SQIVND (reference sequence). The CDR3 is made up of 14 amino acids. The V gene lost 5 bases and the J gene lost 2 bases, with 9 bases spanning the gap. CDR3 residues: CASSGSANTGELFF. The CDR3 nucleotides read TGTGCCAGTAGTGGGTCAGCTAACACCGGGGAGCTGTTTTTT. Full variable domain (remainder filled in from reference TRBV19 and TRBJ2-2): DGGITQSPKYLFRKEGQNVTLSCEQNLNHDAMYWYRQDPGQGLRLIYYSQIVNDFQKGDIAEGYSVSREKKESFPLTVTSAQKNPTAFYLCASSGSANTGELFFGEGSRLTVL.

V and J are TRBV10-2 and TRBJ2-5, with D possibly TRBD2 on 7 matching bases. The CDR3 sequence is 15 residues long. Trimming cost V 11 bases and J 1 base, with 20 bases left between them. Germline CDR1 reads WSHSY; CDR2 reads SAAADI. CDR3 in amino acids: CASTWGGGSQETQYF. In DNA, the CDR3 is TGCGCCTCCACGTGGGGAGGGGGGAGCCAAGAGACCCAGTACTTC.

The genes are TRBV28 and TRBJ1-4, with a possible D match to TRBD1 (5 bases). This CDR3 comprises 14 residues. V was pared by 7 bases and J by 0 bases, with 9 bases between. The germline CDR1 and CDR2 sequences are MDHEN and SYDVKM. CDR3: CASITGATNEKLFF. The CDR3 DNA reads TGTGCCAGCATCACAGGAGCAACTAATGAAAAACTGTTTTTT.

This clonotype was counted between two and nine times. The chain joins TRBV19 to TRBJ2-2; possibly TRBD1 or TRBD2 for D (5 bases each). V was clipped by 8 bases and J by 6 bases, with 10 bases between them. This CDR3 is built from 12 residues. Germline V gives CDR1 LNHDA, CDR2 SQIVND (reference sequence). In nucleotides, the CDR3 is TGTGCCAGTTTCCGGGGCTCCGGGGAGCTGTTTTTT. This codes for CASFRGSGELFF. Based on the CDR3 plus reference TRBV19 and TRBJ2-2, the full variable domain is DGGITQSPKYLFRKEGQNVTLSCEQNLNHDAMYWYRQDPGQGLRLIYYSQIVNDFQKGDIAEGYSVSREKKESFPLTVTSAQKNPTAFYLCASFRGSGELFFGEGSRLTVL.

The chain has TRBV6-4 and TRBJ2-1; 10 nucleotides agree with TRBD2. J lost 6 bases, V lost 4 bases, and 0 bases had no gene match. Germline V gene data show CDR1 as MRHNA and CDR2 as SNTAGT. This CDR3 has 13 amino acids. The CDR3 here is CASSASGSNEQFF. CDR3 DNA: TGTGCCAGCAGTGCTAGCGGGAGCAATGAGCAGTTCTTC.

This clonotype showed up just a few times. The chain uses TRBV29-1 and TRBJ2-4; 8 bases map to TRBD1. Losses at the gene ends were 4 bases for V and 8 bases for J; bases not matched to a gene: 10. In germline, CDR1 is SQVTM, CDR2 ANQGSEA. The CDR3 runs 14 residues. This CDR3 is CSVAVRDRTHIQYF. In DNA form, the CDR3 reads TGCAGCGTTGCCGTACGGGACAGGACGCACATTCAGTACTTC.

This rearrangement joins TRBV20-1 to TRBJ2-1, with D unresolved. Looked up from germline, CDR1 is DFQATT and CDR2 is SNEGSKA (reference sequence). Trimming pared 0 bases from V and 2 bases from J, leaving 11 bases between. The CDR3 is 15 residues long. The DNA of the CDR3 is TGCAGTGCTAGAGATCCCCGCCGAACCTACAATGAGCAGTTCTTC. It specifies CSARDPRRTYNEQFF.

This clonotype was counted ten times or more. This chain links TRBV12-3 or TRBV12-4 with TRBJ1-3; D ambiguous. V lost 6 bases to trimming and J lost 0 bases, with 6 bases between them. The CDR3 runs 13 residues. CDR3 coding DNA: TGTGCCAGCAGCCCCTTCTCTGGAAACACCATATATTTT. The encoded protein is CASSPFSGNTIYF.